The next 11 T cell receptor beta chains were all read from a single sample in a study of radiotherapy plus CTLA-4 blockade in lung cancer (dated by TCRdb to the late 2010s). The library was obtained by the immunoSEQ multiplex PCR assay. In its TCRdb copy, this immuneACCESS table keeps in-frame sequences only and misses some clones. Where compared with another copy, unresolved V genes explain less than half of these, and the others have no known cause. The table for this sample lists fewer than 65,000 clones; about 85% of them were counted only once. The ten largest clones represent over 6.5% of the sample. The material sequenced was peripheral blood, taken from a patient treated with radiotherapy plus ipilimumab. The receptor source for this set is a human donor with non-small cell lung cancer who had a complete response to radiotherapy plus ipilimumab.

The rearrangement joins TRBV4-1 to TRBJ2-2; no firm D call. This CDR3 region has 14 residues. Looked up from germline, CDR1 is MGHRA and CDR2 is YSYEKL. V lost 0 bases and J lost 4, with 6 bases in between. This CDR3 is CASSQDQITGELFF. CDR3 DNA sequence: TGCGCCAGCAGCCAAGATCAGATCACCGGGGAGCTGTTTTTT.

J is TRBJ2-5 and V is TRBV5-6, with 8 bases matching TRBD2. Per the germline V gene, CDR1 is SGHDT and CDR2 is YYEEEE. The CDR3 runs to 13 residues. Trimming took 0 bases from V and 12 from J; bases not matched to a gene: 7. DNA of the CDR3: TGTGCCAGCAGCTTGGAAACAGCGGGAGCAAAGTACTTC. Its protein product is CASSLETAGAKYF.

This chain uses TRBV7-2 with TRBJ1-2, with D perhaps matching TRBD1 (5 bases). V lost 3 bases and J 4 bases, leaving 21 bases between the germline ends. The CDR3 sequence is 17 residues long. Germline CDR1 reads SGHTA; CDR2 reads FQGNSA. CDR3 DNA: TGTGCCAGCAGCTTCCTCCAGGGAATAGGAGAGAGCTATGGCTACACCTTC. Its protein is CASSFLQGIGESYGYTF.

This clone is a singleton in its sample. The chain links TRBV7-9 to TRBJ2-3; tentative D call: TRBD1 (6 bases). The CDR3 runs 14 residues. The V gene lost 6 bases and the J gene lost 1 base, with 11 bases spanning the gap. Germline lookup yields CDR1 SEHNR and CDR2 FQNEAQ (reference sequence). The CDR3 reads CASRDRTGTDTQYF. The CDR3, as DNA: TGTGCCAGCAGGGATCGGACAGGCACAGATACGCAGTATTTT.

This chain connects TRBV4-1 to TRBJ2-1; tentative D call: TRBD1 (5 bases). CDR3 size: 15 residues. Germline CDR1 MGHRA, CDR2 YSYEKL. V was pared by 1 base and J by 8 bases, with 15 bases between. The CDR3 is CASSQGFQGIHEQFF. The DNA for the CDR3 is TGCGCCAGCAGCCAAGGTTTCCAGGGTATTCATGAGCAGTTCTTC.

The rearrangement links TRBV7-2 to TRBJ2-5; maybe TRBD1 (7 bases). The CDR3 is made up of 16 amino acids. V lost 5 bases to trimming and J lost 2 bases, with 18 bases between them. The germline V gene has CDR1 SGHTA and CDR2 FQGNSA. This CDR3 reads CASSRQGGGFQETQYF. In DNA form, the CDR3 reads TGTGCCAGCAGCAGACAGGGTGGGGGGTTTCAAGAGACCCAGTACTTC.

CDR3: CASSYSRLRNHSPLHF. The CDR3 DNA reads as TGTGCCAGCAGTTACTCGAGGTTACGGAACCATTCACCCCTCCACTTT. The gene calls are TRBV6-5 and TRBJ1-6; D uncertain. The germline CDR1 and CDR2 sequences are MNHEY and SVGAGI. The V gene lost 0 bases and the J gene lost 8 bases, with 14 bases spanning the gap. The length of the CDR3 is 16 residues.

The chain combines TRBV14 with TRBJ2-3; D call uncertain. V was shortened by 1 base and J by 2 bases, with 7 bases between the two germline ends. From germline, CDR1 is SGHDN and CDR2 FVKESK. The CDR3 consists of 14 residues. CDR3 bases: TGTGCCAGCAGCCAAGGGCTGTTCACAGATACGCAGTATTTT. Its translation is CASSQGLFTDTQYF. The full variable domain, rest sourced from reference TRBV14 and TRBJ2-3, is EAGVTQFPSHSVIEKGQTVTLRCDPISGHDNLYWYRRVMGKEIKFLLHFVKESKQDESGMPNNRFLAERTGGTYSTLKVQPAELEDSGVYFCASSQGLFTDTQYFGPGTRLTVL.

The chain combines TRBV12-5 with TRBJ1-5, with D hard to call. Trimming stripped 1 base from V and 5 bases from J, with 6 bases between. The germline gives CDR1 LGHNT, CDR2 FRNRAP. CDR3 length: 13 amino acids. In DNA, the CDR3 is TGTGCTAGTGGTTTGGACGGGGATCAGCCCCAGCATTTT. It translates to CASGLDGDQPQHF.

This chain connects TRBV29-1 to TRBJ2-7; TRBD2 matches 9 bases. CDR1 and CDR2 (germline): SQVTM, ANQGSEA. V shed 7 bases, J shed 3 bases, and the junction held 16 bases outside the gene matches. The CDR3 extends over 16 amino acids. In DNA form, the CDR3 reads TGCAGCGCCATACCCGAGGCTAGCGGGGAGTTCTACGAGCAGTACTTC. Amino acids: CSAIPEASGEFYEQYF.

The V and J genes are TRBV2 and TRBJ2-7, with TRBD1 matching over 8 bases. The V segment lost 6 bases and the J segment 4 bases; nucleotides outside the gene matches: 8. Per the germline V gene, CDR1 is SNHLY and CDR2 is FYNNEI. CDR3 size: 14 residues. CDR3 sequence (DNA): TGTGCCAGCAGAACGACAGGGGCGGGGTACGAGCAGTACTTC. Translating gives CASRTTGAGYEQYF.